These 32 T cell receptor beta chains came from one sample sequenced in a study of blood T cell repertoires in COVID-19. The table came from immunoSEQ multiplex PCR; TCRdb's copy has only in-frame clones and leaves some out. The sample records about 69,000 clones, approximately 83% being singletons. The sequencing input was peripheral blood. These receptors were obtained from a man aged 40-49 years with COVID-19, enrolled during active disease.

J is TRBJ1-5 and V is TRBV5-6, with D tentatively TRBD1 (6 bases). The CDR3 consists of 12 residues. Germline CDR1 reads SGHDT; CDR2 reads YYEEEE. The V gene lost 3 bases and the J gene lost 7 bases, with 8 bases spanning the gap. DNA for the CDR3: TGTGCCAGCAGCTGGCAGGGGCAGCCCCAGCATTTT. Amino acids: CASSWQGQPQHF.

The J gene is TRBJ2-3, the V gene TRBV10-2; 8 bases line up with TRBD2. Germline V gives CDR1 WSHSY, CDR2 SAAADI. With 5 bases clipped from V and 5 bases from J, the junction kept 9 bases outside the gene matches. The CDR3 extends over 15 amino acids. This CDR3 reads CASSLGGAGEDTQYF. The CDR3 nucleotides are TGCGCCAGCAGTCTCGGGGGGGCCGGTGAAGATACGCAGTATTTT.

The chain has TRBV15 and TRBJ1-6; TRBD1 agrees at 7 bases. Germline V gene lookup returns CDR1 LNHNV and CDR2 YYDKDF (reference sequence). This CDR3 comprises 15 residues. Trimming at V came to 2 bases and at J to 7 bases, leaving 5 bases not matched to a gene. The CDR3, as DNA: TGTGCCACCAGCAGAATGGCAGGGGGAAATTCACCCCTCCACTTT. Translation: CATSRMAGGNSPLHF.

This rearrangement joins TRBV7-9 to TRBJ1-3; the D is unclear. The germline V gene encodes CDR1 SEHNR and CDR2 FQNEAQ (reference sequence). Deletions cut 1 base from V and 0 bases from J, with 4 bases between. CDR3 length equals 14 residues. The CDR3 nucleotides are TGTGCCAGCAGCTTAGTTATCTCTGGAAACACCATATATTTT. Translating it yields CASSLVISGNTIYF. Filled out from reference TRBV7-9 and TRBJ1-3, the complete variable domain reads DTGVSQNPRHKITKRGQNVTFRCDPISEHNRLYWYRQTLGQGPEFLTYFQNEAQLEKSRLLSDRFSAERPKGSFSTLEIQRTEQGDSAMYLCASSLVISGNTIYFGEGSWLTVV.

The V call is TRBV11-2, the J call TRBJ2-1; D uncertain. There are 14 residues in the CDR3. CDR1 and CDR2 from the germline V gene are SGHAT and FQNNGV. V dropped 3 bases and J dropped 3 bases, with 9 bases sitting between them. The CDR3 region is CASSFRVGYNEQFF. The CDR3 DNA reads as TGTGCCAGCAGCTTCCGAGTCGGCTACAATGAGCAGTTCTTC. Drawing the rest from reference TRBV11-2 and TRBJ2-1, the complete variable domain is EAGVAQSPRYKIIEKRQSVAFWCNPISGHATLYWYQQILGQGPKLLIQFQNNGVVDDSQLPKDRFSAERLKGVDSTLKIQPAKLEDSAVYLCASSFRVGYNEQFFGPGTRLTVL.

This sequence joins TRBV10-2 and TRBJ2-5; 11 nucleotides match TRBD1. From germline, CDR1 is WSHSY and CDR2 SAAADI. The trim removed 3 bases at V and 7 bases at J, leaving 10 bases unmatched. This CDR3 comprises 16 residues. DNA for the CDR3: TGCGCCAGCAGTGACCACGGGACAGGGGGGAAAAGGACCCAGTACTTC. This gives the protein CASSDHGTGGKRTQYF.

The rearrangement links TRBV30 to TRBJ1-2; tentative D call: TRBD1 (6 bases). Per the germline V gene, CDR1 is GTSNPN and CDR2 is SVGIG (reference sequence). The CDR3 length is 13 residues. The germline V and J ends were trimmed by 1 base and 1 base, with 7 bases remaining between them. The CDR3 spells CAWSEDSNYGYTF. Here the CDR3 DNA reads TGTGCCTGGAGTGAGGACAGTAACTATGGCTACACCTTC.

The V call is TRBV28, the J call TRBJ2-3; possibly TRBD2 for D (6 bases). The CDR3 is made up of 14 amino acids. Germline CDR1 and CDR2: MDHEN and SYDVKM. Trimming stripped 3 bases from V and 2 bases from J, with 9 bases between. CDR3 sequence (DNA): TGTGCCAGCAGTTTTGTGCGGGACACAGATACGCAGTATTTT. Translated: CASSFVRDTDTQYF.

The chain recombines TRBV3-1 (or the pseudogene TRBV3-2) with TRBJ1-2; 9 bases agree with TRBD1. This CDR3 is built from 15 residues. V lost 1 base, J lost 4 bases, and 4 bases stayed unmatched. The germline V gene has CDR1 LGHDT and CDR2 YNNKEL (reference sequence). The CDR3 region has the DNA TGTGCCAGCAGCCAAGCGGGACAGGGAGGCTATGGCTACACCTTC. As protein: CASSQAGQGGYGYTF.

The rearrangement links TRBV30 to TRBJ2-5; no clear D gene. Germline values: CDR1 GTSNPN, CDR2 SVGIG (reference sequence). This CDR3 spans 14 amino acids. The V and J ends lost 8 bases and 2 bases respectively, with 18 bases between them. Here the CDR3 reads CAVVNPHRQETQYF. The CDR3 DNA reads as TGTGCCGTGGTAAACCCCCACAGACAAGAGACCCAGTACTTC.

This clone was detected only once. This sequence joins TRBV28 and TRBJ1-3; D is unresolved. The V and J ends lost 4 bases and 1 base respectively, with 8 bases between them. The CDR3 covers 14 residues. Per germline, CDR1 MDHEN and CDR2 SYDVKM. The DNA of the CDR3 is TGTGCCAGCAGTTCCCCGGTATCTGGAAACACCATATATTTT. Protein sequence: CASSSPVSGNTIYF. Combining the CDR3 with reference TRBV28 and TRBJ1-3 gives the whole variable domain DVKVTQSSRYLVKRTGEKVFLECVQDMDHENMFWYRQDPGLGLRLIYFSYDVKMKEKGDIPEGYSVSREKKERFSLILESASTNQTSMYLCASSSPVSGNTIYFGEGSWLTVV.

This chain joins TRBV10-3 and TRBJ1-3, with D unclear. The V end lost 0 bases, the J end lost 0 bases, and 6 bases lay between the germline ends. Germline lookup yields CDR1 ENHRY and CDR2 SYGVKD. This CDR3 comprises 15 residues. The CDR3 is CAISESFYSGNTIYF. The CDR3, as DNA: TGTGCCATCAGTGAGTCTTTTTACTCTGGAAACACCATATATTTT.

This chain joins TRBV5-4 and TRBJ2-2; D may be TRBD2 (6 bases). V was cut by 0 bases and J by 4 bases, with 13 bases left in between. The length of the CDR3 is 16 residues. Looked up from germline, CDR1 is SGHNT and CDR2 is YYREEE (reference sequence). This chain's CDR3 is CASSLGGSGFTGELFF. CDR3 coding DNA: TGTGCCAGCAGCTTGGGGGGTAGCGGCTTCACCGGGGAGCTGTTTTTT. Combining the CDR3 with reference TRBV5-4 and TRBJ2-2 gives the whole variable domain ETGVTQSPTHLIKTRGQQVTLRCSSQSGHNTVSWYQQALGQGPQFIFQYYREEENGRGNFPPRFSGLQFPNYSSELNVNALELDDSALYLCASSLGGSGFTGELFFGEGSRLTVL.

The chain uses TRBV7-9 and TRBJ2-1; TRBD2 agrees at 15 bases. The J segment lost 7 bases and the V segment lost 5 bases, leaving 6 bases of the junction unmatched. Per germline, CDR1 SEHNR and CDR2 FQNEAQ (reference sequence). This CDR3 has 16 residues. CDR3 bases: TGTGCCAGCAGCCTACCCGGGACTAGCGGGAGGAATGAGCAGTTCTTC. Encoded protein: CASSLPGTSGRNEQFF.

The chain links TRBV5-1 to TRBJ2-2; D is unclear. This CDR3 comprises 13 residues. Trimming shortened V by 1 base and J by 7 bases, and 8 bases separated the two germline ends. The germline CDR1 and CDR2 sequences are SGHRS and YFSETQ. The CDR3 DNA reads as TGCGCCAGCAGCTTGTCTGACAACGGGGAGCTGTTTTTT. It specifies CASSLSDNGELFF.

V usage is TRBV5-1 and J usage is TRBJ1-1; D ambiguous. The CDR3 sequence is 14 residues long. Germline CDR1 and CDR2: SGHRS and YFSETQ. The V and J ends lost 1 base and 1 base respectively, with 8 bases between them. The CDR3 loop is CASSLIGRNTEAFF. In nucleotides, the CDR3 is TGCGCCAGCAGCTTGATTGGCAGGAACACTGAAGCTTTCTTT. Based on the CDR3 plus reference TRBV5-1 and TRBJ1-1, the full variable domain is KAGVTQTPRYLIKTRGQQVTLSCSPISGHRSVSWYQQTPGQGLQFLFEYFSETQRNKGNFPGRFSGRQFSNSRSEMNVSTLELGDSALYLCASSLIGRNTEAFFGQGTRLTVV.

The chain combines TRBV7-9 with TRBJ2-7; no definite D call. The CDR3 contains 14 residues. Trimming shortened V by 0 bases and J by 3 bases, and 9 bases separated the two germline ends. Per germline, CDR1 SEHNR and CDR2 FQNEAQ (reference sequence). The chain's CDR3 is CASSLADTHYEQYF. The CDR3 DNA is TGTGCCAGCAGCTTAGCCGACACCCACTACGAGCAGTACTTC. Full variable domain (rest looked up from reference TRBV7-9 and TRBJ2-7): DTGVSQNPRHKITKRGQNVTFRCDPISEHNRLYWYRQTLGQGPEFLTYFQNEAQLEKSRLLSDRFSAERPKGSFSTLEIQRTEQGDSAMYLCASSLADTHYEQYFGPGTRLTVT.

This CDR3 reads CASSLTPGQREAEQFF. CDR3 sequence (DNA): TGTGCCAGCAGCTTGACTCCGGGACAGAGAGAGGCAGAGCAGTTCTTC. This chain links TRBV5-5 with TRBJ2-1, with 7 bases that match TRBD1. The CDR3 length is 16 residues. V lost 1 base to trimming and J lost 10 bases; unmatched junction nucleotides: 14. Germline V gene data show CDR1 as SGHKS and CDR2 as YYEKEE (reference sequence).

This clone appeared once. V and J are TRBV6-1 and TRBJ2-5, with 10 bases aligning to TRBD2. Per the germline V gene, CDR1 is MNHNS and CDR2 is SASEGT. V was pared by 2 bases and J by 5 bases, with 8 bases of the junction left unmatched. This CDR3 comprises 16 residues. CDR3 amino acids: CASSEQPGSGRETQYF. The CDR3 nucleotides are TGTGCCAGCAGTGAACAGCCGGGTAGCGGGAGGGAGACCCAGTACTTC.

The V call is TRBV27, the J call TRBJ1-5; D is undetermined. In germline, CDR1 is MNHEY, CDR2 SMNVEV (reference sequence). Trimming took 5 bases from V and 0 from J, leaving 8 bases between them. The CDR3 covers 14 residues. The CDR3 spells CASSTENSNQPQHF. The CDR3 DNA reads as TGTGCCAGCAGTACAGAGAATAGCAATCAGCCCCAGCATTTT.

This chain uses TRBV5-1 with TRBJ2-3; a weak D match, TRBD1 (7 bases). The V gene lost 5 bases and the J gene lost 2 bases, with 18 bases spanning the gap. This CDR3 has 16 residues. Germline CDR1 reads SGHRS; CDR2 reads YFSETQ. The CDR3 loop reads CASRATGRRITDTQYF. The CDR3 nucleotides are TGCGCCAGCAGGGCGACAGGGAGGAGGATCACAGATACGCAGTATTTT.

The chain recombines TRBV28 with TRBJ2-7; 9 positions agree with TRBD1. V lost 7 bases and J lost 1; bases outside the gene matches: 8. Germline-derived CDR1 and CDR2 are MDHEN and SYDVKM. CDR3 length: 15 residues. The CDR3 sequence is CASTHPDRGSYEQYF. The CDR3 region has the DNA TGTGCCAGCACCCATCCAGACAGGGGGTCCTACGAGCAGTACTTC. The full variable domain, completed using reference TRBV28 and TRBJ2-7, is DVKVTQSSRYLVKRTGEKVFLECVQDMDHENMFWYRQDPGLGLRLIYFSYDVKMKEKGDIPEGYSVSREKKERFSLILESASTNQTSMYLCASTHPDRGSYEQYFGPGTRLTVT.

This clone appeared a single time. This chain uses TRBV30 with TRBJ2-1; the match to TRBD2 covers 9 bases. Losses at the gene ends were 1 base for V and 10 bases for J; bases not matched to a gene: 5. This CDR3 has 13 residues. Germline assignment: CDR1 GTSNPN and CDR2 SVGIG (reference sequence). The CDR3, as DNA: TGTGCCTGGAGTGACCTAGCGGGGCTCGAGCAGTTCTTC. It specifies CAWSDLAGLEQFF.

This chain joins TRBV18 and TRBJ2-7; 7 nucleotides agree with TRBD1. Germline assignment: CDR1 KGHSH and CDR2 LQKENI. This CDR3 has 12 amino acids. The ends lost 3 bases at V and 7 bases at J; junction bases unmatched: 3. CDR3 in DNA: TGTGCCAGCTCACCCGACAGGGAGGAGCAGTACTTC. It specifies CASSPDREEQYF.

The chain links TRBV7-9 to TRBJ2-2; no firm D call. This CDR3 has 13 residues. V was trimmed by 7 bases and J by 2 bases, leaving 8 bases between them. The germline V gene has CDR1 SEHNR and CDR2 FQNEAQ (reference sequence). CDR3 DNA sequence: TGTGCCAGCATGAGCCATAACACCGGGGAGCTGTTTTTT. Residues: CASMSHNTGELFF.

The chain recombines TRBV28 with TRBJ2-3; 12 bases line up with TRBD1. From germline, CDR1 is MDHEN and CDR2 SYDVKM. The CDR3 sequence is 15 residues long. The ends lost 3 bases at V and 4 bases at J; junction bases unmatched: 2. CDR3 sequence: CASSFGTGGPDTQYF. CDR3 nucleotide sequence: TGTGCCAGCAGTTTCGGGACAGGGGGCCCAGATACGCAGTATTTT.

The chain combines TRBV6-5 with TRBJ1-2; a weak D match, TRBD1 (6 bases). From germline, CDR1 is MNHEY and CDR2 SVGAGI. Between the trimmed V and J ends, which lost 6 bases and 4 bases, there was a span of 18 bases. This CDR3 region has 15 residues. The chain's CDR3 is CASSVQGGVPYGYTF. The DNA of the CDR3 is TGTGCCAGCAGCGTACAGGGCGGTGTCCCCTATGGCTACACCTTC.

This chain joins TRBV7-2 and TRBJ2-7; maybe TRBD1 (6 bases). Germline V gene data show CDR1 as SGHTA and CDR2 as FQGNSA. There are 14 residues in the CDR3. V was trimmed by 3 bases and J by 3 bases, leaving 12 bases between them. The CDR3 loop is CASSLGQGIYEQYF. The CDR3 nucleotides are TGTGCCAGCAGCTTGGGGCAGGGGATCTACGAGCAGTACTTC. Full variable domain (rest looked up from reference TRBV7-2 and TRBJ2-7): GAGVSQSPSNKVTEKGKDVELRCDPISGHTALYWYRQSLGQGLEFLIYFQGNSAPDKSGLPSDRFSAERTGGSVSTLTIQRTQQEDSAVYLCASSLGQGIYEQYFGPGTRLTVT.

This chain uses TRBV29-1 with TRBJ2-3; tentative D call: TRBD1 (5 bases). The CDR3 is 14 residues long. From germline, CDR1 is SQVTM and CDR2 ANQGSEA. V lost 5 bases to trimming and J lost 0 bases, with 12 bases between them. This chain's CDR3 is CSVSLTASTDTQYF. For the CDR3, the DNA is TGCAGCGTTTCTCTGACAGCTAGCACAGATACGCAGTATTTT.

The chain links TRBV6-1 to TRBJ2-3, with 10 positions matching TRBD1. V trimming: 1 base; J trimming: 6 bases; junction bases outside the gene matches: 10. CDR1 MNHNS and CDR2 SASEGT come from the germline V gene. This CDR3 contains 17 residues. The CDR3 nucleotides read TGTGCCAGCAGTGAAGAAGGTCGACAGGGGGCGTGGGATACGCAGTATTTT. Translation: CASSEEGRQGAWDTQYF.

The rearrangement uses TRBV20-1 and TRBJ1-1; D is ambiguous. The CDR3 runs 11 residues. The germline V and J ends were trimmed by 4 bases and 2 bases, with 5 bases remaining between them. Germline V lookup: CDR1 DFQATT, CDR2 SNEGSKA (reference sequence). The CDR3 spells CSATRNTEAFF. For the CDR3, the DNA is TGCAGTGCTACCAGAAACACTGAAGCTTTCTTT.

The CDR3 here is CASSQWSDSYNEQFF. Written as DNA, the CDR3 is TGTGCCAGCAGCCAATGGAGCGACTCCTACAATGAGCAGTTCTTC. V gene TRBV3-1 (or the pseudogene TRBV3-2) combines with J gene TRBJ2-1; no firm D call. The CDR3 loop spans 15 amino acids. V lost 2 bases and J lost 0, with 8 bases in between. Germline CDR1 reads LGHDT; CDR2 reads YNNKEL (reference sequence).